A selection of T cell receptor beta chains follows, all from one sample in a study of cytomegalovirus exposure and HLA in healthy donors. Measured with immunoSEQ multiplex PCR; TCRdb has only the in-frame clones, and not every one. The repertoire holds about 200,000 clones, with about three quarters as singletons. Sequenced input: PBMCs. The receptor set was obtained from a woman aged 25 to 45 in good health and CMV-seronegative. The conserved cysteine and the conserved F or W are not part of the CDR3 here. Only part of the rows carry a size: once, few, many, or a class if the clone is expanded.

CDR3aa: ASSALAAYTDTQY; len: 13; v_gene: TRBV2; j_gene: TRBJ2-3; abundance: NA
CDR3aa: ASSLGGGRGNQPQH; len: 14; v_gene: TRBV7-2; j_gene: TRBJ1-5; abundance: NA
CDR3aa: ASGLAGAAQY; len: 10; v_gene: TRBV19; j_gene: TRBJ2-5; abundance: few
CDR3aa: ASSVAGGRSPLH; len: 12; v_gene: TRBV19; j_gene: TRBJ1-6; abundance: once
CDR3aa: ASTLAGITDTQY; len: 12; v_gene: TRBV19; j_gene: TRBJ2-3; abundance: NA
CDR3aa: ASSAGAAYTGELF; len: 13; v_gene: TRBV7-2; j_gene: TRBJ2-2; abundance: NA
CDR3aa: ASSNTQGLTETQY; len: 13; v_gene: TRBV28; j_gene: TRBJ2-5; abundance: NA
CDR3aa: ASSRDRKDGYT; len: 11; v_gene: TRBV11-1; j_gene: TRBJ1-2; abundance: NA
CDR3aa: ASWGQAGGMNTEAF; len: 14; v_gene: TRBV6-6; j_gene: TRBJ1-1; abundance: NA
CDR3aa: ASSLESLDPGELF; len: 13; v_gene: TRBV4-1; j_gene: TRBJ2-2; abundance: NA
CDR3aa: ASGLILYRRRQGAPYEQY; len: 18; v_gene: TRBV12-5; j_gene: TRBJ2-7; abundance: NA
CDR3aa: ASSVVRSGLEGEQF; len: 14; v_gene: TRBV9; j_gene: TRBJ2-1; abundance: NA
CDR3aa: AWSVLGGTQY; len: 10; v_gene: TRBV30; j_gene: TRBJ2-5; abundance: once
CDR3aa: ASDSVWRSGNTIY; len: 13; v_gene: TRBV6-5; j_gene: TRBJ1-3; abundance: NA
CDR3aa: ASGGLAGVYEQY; len: 12; v_gene: TRBV5-6; j_gene: TRBJ2-7; abundance: NA
CDR3aa: ASSLLLLNGGYGYT; len: 14; v_gene: TRBV5-6; j_gene: TRBJ1-2; abundance: NA
CDR3aa: ASSSRLAGEDDTQY; len: 14; v_gene: TRBV6-5; j_gene: TRBJ2-3; abundance: NA
CDR3aa: ASRGLAGGPATDTQY; len: 15; v_gene: TRBV5-1; j_gene: TRBJ2-3; abundance: NA
CDR3aa: ASSYDWGGSYGYT; len: 13; v_gene: TRBV6-6; j_gene: TRBJ1-2; abundance: once
CDR3aa: ASSQDRARRGNEQF; len: 14; v_gene: TRBV4-1; j_gene: TRBJ2-1; abundance: NA
CDR3aa: ASSPEHWGPTYEQY; len: 14; v_gene: TRBV5-1; j_gene: TRBJ2-7; abundance: NA
CDR3aa: ASSGETGVGYEQY; len: 13; v_gene: TRBV6-1; j_gene: TRBJ2-7; abundance: NA
CDR3aa: ASSFRTGLSYGYT; len: 13; v_gene: TRBV5-1; j_gene: TRBJ1-2; abundance: NA
CDR3aa: ASSYSSAGKKETQY; len: 14; v_gene: TRBV6-5; j_gene: TRBJ2-5; abundance: NA
CDR3aa: ASSETVAGRLYEQY; len: 14; v_gene: TRBV10-1; j_gene: TRBJ2-7; abundance: NA
CDR3aa: ASSVTSGNTGELF; len: 13; v_gene: TRBV5-1; j_gene: TRBJ2-2; abundance: NA
CDR3aa: ASSPLSPPGETQY; len: 13; v_gene: TRBV11-2; j_gene: TRBJ2-5; abundance: NA
CDR3aa: ASSAGTGGFGYT; len: 12; v_gene: TRBV10-1; j_gene: TRBJ1-2; abundance: few
CDR3aa: ASSLIGGDRTGELF; len: 14; v_gene: TRBV7-3; j_gene: TRBJ2-2; abundance: NA